The 15 T cell receptor beta chains reported below all come from one sample, sequenced in a study of T cells in Graves' hyperthyroidism and ophthalmopathy. RNA transcripts were the template for amplifying TCR beta CDR3 regions. HTBI primers drove first-round RT-PCR of the TCR CDR3. MiXCR, applied by TCRdb to the multiplex PCR reads, yields one record per CDR3 protein. The data contain approximately 610,000 distinct CDR3 sequences, around 15% of them seen just once; the ten biggest clones take up around 19%. What was sequenced was blood. These receptors were obtained from a woman in her late teens or twenties with Graves' hyperthyroidism.

V is TRBV18 and J is TRBJ2-7; 8 bases align to TRBD2. Germline lookup yields CDR1 KGHSH and CDR2 LQKENI. Trimming took 3 bases from V and 2 from J; bases not matched to a gene: 3. This CDR3 has 14 amino acids. CDR3 DNA: TGTGCCAGCTCACCGAGGACTAGCCCCTACGAGCAGTACTTC. Its protein is CASSPRTSPYEQYF.

This clonotype was recorded only once. The gene calls are TRBV29-1 and TRBJ2-7; a possible D gene is TRBD1 (5 bases). The CDR3 contains 13 residues. Germline CDR1 reads SQVTM; CDR2 reads ANQGSEA. Trimming took 6 bases from V and 2 from J, leaving 14 bases between them. Here the CDR3 DNA reads TGCAGCGTCACCGGAACAGGTACCTACGAGCAGTACTTC. Translating it yields CSVTGTGTYEQYF.

This clonotype was observed at least ten times. The rearrangement joins TRBV6-2 or TRBV6-3 to TRBJ2-7; 8 positions match TRBD2. CDR1 and CDR2 from the germline V gene are MNHEY and SVGEGT. The CDR3 covers 13 residues. V lost 6 bases and J lost 3; bases outside the gene matches: 4. The CDR3 DNA reads TGTGCCAGCAGGCACGGGGGGGGCTACGAGCAGTACTTC. This encodes CASRHGGGYEQYF.

V gene TRBV7-2 combines with J gene TRBJ2-2; 7 bases are a match to TRBD1. Per the germline V gene, CDR1 is SGHTA and CDR2 is FQGNSA. J lost 3 bases, V lost 5 bases, and 6 bases had no gene match. The CDR3 is made up of 15 amino acids. The CDR3: CASSPETGYTGELFF. Written as DNA, the CDR3 is TGTGCCAGCAGCCCCGAGACAGGGTACACCGGGGAGCTGTTTTTT. Full variable domain (rest looked up from reference TRBV7-2 and TRBJ2-2): GAGVSQSPSNKVTEKGKDVELRCDPISGHTALYWYRQSLGQGLEFLIYFQGNSAPDKSGLPSDRFSAERTGGSVSTLTIQRTQQEDSAVYLCASSPETGYTGELFFGEGSRLTVL.

This clonotype has a handful of counts. The junction departs from germline at one end; a sequencing error may be responsible. The chain couples TRBV5-4 to TRBJ1-5; no reliable D call. There are 14 residues in the CDR3. CDR1 SGHNT and CDR2 YYREEE come from the germline V gene (reference sequence). The CDR3 DNA sequence: TGTGTCAGCAGCTTGGGTGGTAGCAATCAGCCCCAGCATTTT. It is translated as CVSSLGGSNQPQHF.

In this sample, this clonotype turned up a few times. The rearrangement links TRBV3-1 to TRBJ1-3, with D perhaps matching TRBD1 (6 bases). This CDR3 region has 14 residues. Germline lookup yields CDR1 LGHDT and CDR2 YNNKEL (reference sequence). Trimming cost V 8 bases and J 4 bases, with 15 bases left between them. As DNA, the CDR3 is TGTGCCAGCCGTACAGGGCTAGGCGGAAACACCATATATTTT. It is translated as CASRTGLGGNTIYF.

Turning to this clonotype: Sequence at one end of the junction differs from germline and may be a read error. The chain recombines TRBV20-1 with TRBJ2-7, with TRBD2 matching 12 bases. The CDR3 length is 14 residues. Germline V gene data show CDR1 as DFQATT and CDR2 as SNEGSKA (reference sequence). DNA for the CDR3: TGCAGTGCAATAAAGGGACTAGCGGGCTACGAGCAGCACTTC. The encoded protein is CSAIKGLAGYEQHF.

The V call is TRBV12-3 or TRBV12-4, the J call TRBJ2-2; 11 positions agree with TRBD1. CDR3 length: 19 amino acids. V shed 11 bases, J shed 6 bases, and the junction held 23 bases outside the gene matches. Here the CDR3 DNA reads TGTGCCGCGGGTTTTTCTGGAGGGGACAGGGGGTTTGGCGCCGGGGAGCTGTTTTTT. Protein: CAAGFSGGDRGFGAGELFF.

Ten or more counts support this clonotype. This sequence joins TRBV7-3 and TRBJ1-2, with D unclear. CDR3 length: 15 amino acids. V was clipped by 0 bases and J by 6 bases, with 14 bases between them. Looked up from germline, CDR1 is SGHTA and CDR2 is FQGTGA. CDR3 residues: CASSLTPQAVNGYTF. CDR3 DNA: TGTGCCAGCAGCTTAACGCCCCAGGCGGTGAATGGCTACACCTTC.

In this sample, this clonotype turned up once. The chain joins TRBV4-2 to TRBJ2-2, with a tentative D call TRBD2 (6 bases). Germline CDR1 LGHNA, CDR2 YNFKEQ. CDR3 length: 14 amino acids. The germline V and J ends were trimmed by 0 bases and 5 bases, with 7 bases remaining between them. The CDR3 region has the DNA TGTGCCAGCAGCCAAGATGCGGGGACCGGGGAGCTGTTTTTT. Protein sequence: CASSQDAGTGELFF.

This clonotype was detected ten times or more. The chain has TRBV7-8 and TRBJ2-7, with D perhaps matching TRBD1 or TRBD2 (6 bases each). Germline CDR1 reads SGHVS; CDR2 reads FQNEAQ. The V end was cut by 1 base, the J end by 4 bases, with 17 bases between. This CDR3 is built from 16 residues. CDR3 amino acids: CASSLGVGGGEYEQYF. CDR3 bases: TGTGCCAGCAGCTTAGGGGTAGGGGGAGGAGAATACGAGCAGTACTTC.

This clonotype was recorded at least ten times. The chain employs TRBV12-3 or TRBV12-4 and TRBJ1-6; 10 positions match TRBD1. The V and J ends lost 3 bases and 12 bases, in that order; junction bases with no gene match: 5. The CDR3 runs to 14 residues. The CDR3 coding sequence is TGTGCCAGCAGTTTGGGGGACAGGGGACAACCCCTCCACTTT. Its translation is CASSLGDRGQPLHF.

Worth noting for this clonotype: A much bigger clone sits one base away, suggesting this may be a read error. The rearrangement links TRBV7-9 to TRBJ2-5, with 9 bases lining up with TRBD2. The length of the CDR3 is 14 residues. Germline V gene data show CDR1 as SEHNR and CDR2 as FQNEAQ (reference sequence). With 5 bases clipped from V and 7 bases from J, the junction kept 8 bases outside the gene matches. CDR3 loop: CASSPDPRGGTQYF. Here the CDR3 DNA reads TGTGCCAGCAGCCCAGACCCGCGGGGGGGGACCCAGTACTTC. The variable domain in full, with the rest retrieved from reference TRBV7-9 and TRBJ2-5, is DTGVSQNPRHKITKRGQNVTFRCDPISEHNRLYWYRQTLGQGPEFLTYFQNEAQLEKSRLLSDRFSAERPKGSFSTLEIQRTEQGDSAMYLCASSPDPRGGTQYFGPGTRLLVL.

As for this clonotype: One junction end does not reproduce the germline sequence, and a read error may be involved. The chain recombines TRBV27 with TRBJ2-6, with D unclear. The CDR3 extends over 14 amino acids. Germline V lookup: CDR1 MNHEY, CDR2 SMNVEV (reference sequence). The CDR3 reads CANSLSSGANVLTF. The CDR3 bases are TGTGCCAACAGTTTAAGCTCTGGGGCCAACGTCCTGACTTTC.

This clonotype was picked up a small number of times. The rearrangement links TRBV5-6 to TRBJ2-1, with TRBD2 matching 8 bases. Trimming at V came to 3 bases and at J to 6 bases, leaving 11 bases not matched to a gene. There are 16 residues in the CDR3. Germline V gene lookup returns CDR1 SGHDT and CDR2 YYEEEE. The CDR3 is CASSSLQAGAGNEQFF. CDR3 nucleotide sequence: TGTGCCAGCAGCTCCCTTCAAGCGGGAGCGGGCAATGAGCAGTTCTTC.